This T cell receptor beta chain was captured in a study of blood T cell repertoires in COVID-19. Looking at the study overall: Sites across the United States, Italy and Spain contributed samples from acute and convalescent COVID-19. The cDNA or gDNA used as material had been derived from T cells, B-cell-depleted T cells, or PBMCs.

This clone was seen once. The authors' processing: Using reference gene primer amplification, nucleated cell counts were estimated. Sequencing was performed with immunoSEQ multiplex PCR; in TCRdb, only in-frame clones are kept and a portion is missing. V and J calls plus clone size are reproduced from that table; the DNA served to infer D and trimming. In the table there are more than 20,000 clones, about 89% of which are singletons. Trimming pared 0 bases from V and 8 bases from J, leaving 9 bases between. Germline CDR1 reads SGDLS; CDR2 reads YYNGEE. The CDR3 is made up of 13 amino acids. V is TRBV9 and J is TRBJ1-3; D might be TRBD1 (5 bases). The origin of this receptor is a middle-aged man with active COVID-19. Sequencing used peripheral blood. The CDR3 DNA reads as TGTGCCAGCAGCGTAGATTTAGGGGACACCATATATTTT. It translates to CASSVDLGDTIYF.